Each of the 2 T cell receptor beta chains below was sequenced from the same sample in a study of blood T cell repertoires in COVID-19. Generated by immunoSEQ multiplex PCR, the TCRdb table keeps only in-frame clones and is missing some. The table has fewer than 75,000 clones, around 92% seen once. The sample taken for sequencing was peripheral blood. These receptors originate from a man in his fifties or sixties with acute or convalescent COVID-19.

The gene calls are TRBV7-9 and TRBJ2-2; D remains ambiguous. Germline CDR1 and CDR2: SEHNR and FQNEAQ (reference sequence). The CDR3 contains 17 residues. Trimming left V 6 bases short and J 0 bases short, with 17 bases between. CDR3 nucleotides: TGTGCCAGCAGTTTCAAGGCGGAGATAGCGAACACCGGGGAGCTGTTTTTT. This codes for CASSFKAEIANTGELFF.

The CDR3 DNA follows: TGTGCCAGCAGTGAAGCGCGTAATAATTCACCCCTCCACTTT. Its protein is CASSEARNNSPLHF. V is TRBV2 and J is TRBJ1-6; no clear D. Germline CDR1 and CDR2: SNHLY and FYNNEI. The V end was cut by 0 bases, the J end by 5 bases, with 5 bases between. The CDR3 is 14 residues long.